The 24 T cell receptor beta chains below were found in one sample sequenced in a study of identifying expanded T cells in peripheral blood. This table comes from immunoSEQ multiplex PCR, and its TCRdb copy is limited to in-frame clones, with some not included. The sample has tens of thousands of clones; roughly 84% are singletons. What was sequenced was blood. The receptors originated from a person aged 18 to 75 in good health.

The chain combines TRBV5-1 with TRBJ2-7; TRBD1 aligns across 7 bases. V shed 4 bases and J 0 bases; nucleotides not matched to a gene: 4. The CDR3 sequence is 14 residues long. Germline V gene lookup returns CDR1 SGHRS and CDR2 YFSETQ. The CDR3 DNA reads TGCGCCAGCAGCCAGGGGACAGCCTCCTACGAGCAGTACTTC. Amino acids: CASSQGTASYEQYF.

V gene TRBV29-1 combines with J gene TRBJ1-1; 8 bases line up with TRBD1. This CDR3 has 12 amino acids. V trimming: 8 bases; J trimming: 4 bases; junction bases outside the gene matches: 6. Germline V gives CDR1 SQVTM, CDR2 ANQGSEA. Here the CDR3 DNA reads TGCAGCTCCCAGGGGGCACGCACTGAAGCTTTCTTT. It translates to CSSQGARTEAFF.

This chain joins TRBV14 and TRBJ2-1; 10 bases are shared with TRBD1. CDR1 SGHDN and CDR2 FVKESK come from the germline V gene. The CDR3 has 15 amino acids. J gave up 9 bases and V 0 bases, and 5 bases lay outside the gene matches. In DNA, the CDR3 is TGTGCCAGCAGCCAAGAGGACAGGGGGTTTGGTGAGCAGTTCTTC. Amino acid sequence: CASSQEDRGFGEQFF.

The CDR3, as DNA: TGTGCCAGCAGTTACGGTGGGACCCAGTACTTC. This sequence encodes CASSYGGTQYF. The chain has TRBV6-6 and TRBJ2-5; D unresolved. This CDR3 is built from 11 residues. CDR1 MNHNY and CDR2 SVGAGI come from the germline V gene (reference sequence). V lost 2 bases, J lost 7 bases, and 5 bases lay in between.

V usage is TRBV15 and J usage is TRBJ2-6; no clear D gene. The CDR3 is made up of 18 amino acids. The V end was cut by 0 bases, the J end by 0 bases, with 12 bases between. Germline assignment: CDR1 LNHNV and CDR2 YYDKDF (reference sequence). CDR3 protein: CATSRDLASISGANVLTF. The CDR3 DNA is TGTGCCACCAGCAGAGATCTGGCATCTATCTCTGGGGCCAACGTCCTGACTTTC. The variable domain in full, completed from reference TRBV15 and TRBJ2-6, reads DAMVIQNPRYQVTQFGKPVTLSCSQTLNHNVMYWYQQKSSQAPKLLFHYYDKDFNNEADTPDNFQSRRPNTSFCFLDIRSPGLGDTAMYLCATSRDLASISGANVLTFGAGSRLTVL.

This chain connects TRBV7-9 to TRBJ1-1, with 11 positions matching TRBD1. V trimming: 5 bases; J trimming: 7 bases; junction bases outside the gene matches: 9. CDR1 is SEHNR and CDR2 is FQNEAQ in the germline V gene (reference sequence). CDR3 length equals 15 residues. CDR3: CASSPRRTGGVEAFF. DNA for the CDR3: TGTGCCAGCAGCCCGCGCCGGACAGGGGGCGTTGAAGCTTTCTTT. Variable domain in full (rest from reference TRBV7-9 and TRBJ1-1): DTGVSQNPRHKITKRGQNVTFRCDPISEHNRLYWYRQTLGQGPEFLTYFQNEAQLEKSRLLSDRFSAERPKGSFSTLEIQRTEQGDSAMYLCASSPRRTGGVEAFFGQGTRLTVV.

The chain carries TRBV5-1 and TRBJ2-7; 9 bases align to TRBD1. V lost 4 bases and J lost 2; bases outside the gene matches: 10. Germline CDR1 SGHRS, CDR2 YFSETQ. The CDR3 has 16 residues. The CDR3 here is CASSRRTGDSTYEQYF. For the CDR3, the DNA is TGCGCCAGCAGCAGACGGACAGGGGACTCCACCTACGAGCAGTACTTC.

This clone was counted a few times. This chain links TRBV29-1 with TRBJ1-5; D remains ambiguous. Germline lookup yields CDR1 SQVTM and CDR2 ANQGSEA. Between the trimmed V and J ends, which lost 4 bases and 0 bases, there was a span of 7 bases. The CDR3 spans 13 residues. CDR3 region: CSVGGNSNQPQHF. CDR3 coding DNA: TGCAGCGTTGGAGGGAATAGCAATCAGCCCCAGCATTTT.

About this clone itself: One end of the junction fails to match germline, which may point to a read error. The chain couples TRBV7-7 to TRBJ2-1, with TRBD2 matching over 11 bases. The CDR3 is made up of 14 amino acids. The germline gives CDR1 SSHAT, CDR2 FNYEAQ (reference sequence). CDR3 sequence (DNA): TGTGCTAGCAGCATGGGACTAGCGGTCAGCGAGCAGTTCTTC. Translation gives CASSMGLAVSEQFF.

The chain is built from TRBV5-1 and TRBJ2-5; perhaps D is TRBD1 or TRBD2 (5 bases each). The CDR3 runs 15 residues. V lost 6 bases, J lost 5 bases, and 20 bases lay in between. In germline, CDR1 is SGHRS, CDR2 YFSETQ. CDR3 sequence reads: CASTQSLGRGETQYF. The CDR3 DNA follows: TGCGCCAGCACCCAATCCTTGGGACGCGGCGAGACCCAGTACTTC.

The rearrangement joins TRBV7-2 to TRBJ2-7, with 8 bases matching TRBD2. Germline loops: CDR1 SGHTA, CDR2 FQGNSA. V was clipped by 1 base and J by 6 bases; unmatched bases: 14. The length of the CDR3 is 17 residues. CDR3 nucleotide sequence: TGTGCCAGCAGCTTAGGCCCGCCGGGAGCGGGAGTAGCCGAGCAGTACTTC. This sequence encodes CASSLGPPGAGVAEQYF.

The chain couples TRBV9 to TRBJ1-4; weak D call: TRBD1 (6 bases). The CDR3 totals 15 residues. Germline V CDR1 and CDR2: SGDLS, YYNGEE. The V end lost 3 bases, the J end lost 8 bases, and 17 bases lay between the germline ends. The CDR3 loop reads CASSGPTGRGEKLFF. CDR3 DNA sequence: TGTGCCAGCAGCGGGCCAACCGGAAGGGGGGAAAAACTGTTTTTT.

For this clone: The junction departs from germline at one end; a sequencing error may be responsible. Additional DNA sequences in this sample encode the identical CDR3. The rearrangement joins TRBV9 to TRBJ2-5; maybe TRBD2 (6 bases). Germline CDR1 SGDLS, CDR2 YYNGEE. The CDR3 spans 14 residues. The CDR3 spells CASSAGLSQETQYF. In DNA form, the CDR3 reads TGTGCCAGTAGCGCTGGACTATCGCAAGAGACCCAGTACTTC.

The rearrangement links TRBV12-5 to TRBJ2-7; 10 bases are shared with TRBD1. This CDR3 is built from 13 residues. V dropped 6 bases and J dropped 4; count of bases not matched to a gene: 3. Per germline, CDR1 LGHNT and CDR2 FRNRAP. CDR3 sequence reads: CASGRDRGYEQYF. CDR3 sequence (DNA): TGTGCTAGTGGCAGGGACAGGGGTTACGAGCAGTACTTC.

V is TRBV7-8 and J is TRBJ2-4, with D possibly being TRBD1 (5 bases). V was shortened by 0 bases and J by 0 bases, with 6 bases between the two germline ends. The CDR3 is 15 amino acids. The germline V gene encodes CDR1 SGHVS and CDR2 FQNEAQ. The CDR3 spells CASSLAGEAKNIQYF. In DNA, the CDR3 is TGTGCCAGCAGCTTAGCAGGGGAAGCCAAAAACATTCAGTACTTC. Complete variable domain (other parts from reference TRBV7-8 and TRBJ2-4): GAGVSQSPRYKVAKRGQDVALRCDPISGHVSLFWYQQALGQGPEFLTYFQNEAQLDKSGLPSDRFFAERPEGSVSTLKIQRTQQEDSAVYLCASSLAGEAKNIQYFGAGTRLSVL.

This chain links TRBV5-1 with TRBJ2-5; 8 bases fit TRBD1. The CDR3 consists of 15 residues. Germline CDR1 and CDR2: SGHRS and YFSETQ. J gave up 4 bases and V 0 bases, and 5 bases lay outside the gene matches. For the CDR3, the DNA is TGCGCCAGCAGCTTGGGTGGACAGGGACCAGAGACCCAGTACTTC. Protein: CASSLGGQGPETQYF.

This clone was observed a single time. The CDR3 spells CASTLGPEQFF. DNA of the CDR3: TGTGCCAGCACCCTAGGCCCTGAGCAGTTCTTC. The genes are TRBV7-2 and TRBJ2-1; D call uncertain. The CDR3 consists of 11 residues. Trimming removed 7 bases at V and 9 bases at J, with 10 bases between. Germline V CDR1 and CDR2: SGHTA, FQGNSA.

CDR3 protein: CASSQDQGTYEQYF. CDR3 bases: TGTGCCAGCTCTCAAGACCAGGGAACCTACGAGCAGTACTTC. The J gene is TRBJ2-7, the V gene TRBV18, with a tentative D call TRBD1 (5 bases). This CDR3 region has 14 residues. Trimming took off 6 bases at V and 2 bases at J, with 14 bases between the two ends. From germline, CDR1 is KGHSH and CDR2 LQKENI.

In this sample, this clone turned up once. The genes are TRBV28 and TRBJ2-7; D is possibly TRBD1 (6 bases). The V end was cut by 6 bases, the J end by 7 bases, with 16 bases between. The CDR3 is 13 residues long. CDR1 and CDR2 from the germline V gene are MDHEN and SYDVKM. In DNA form, the CDR3 reads TGTGCCAGCAGACAAAACAGGGTGCGTGAGCAGTACTTC. Protein: CASRQNRVREQYF. The full variable domain, with the rest looked up from reference TRBV28 and TRBJ2-7, is DVKVTQSSRYLVKRTGEKVFLECVQDMDHENMFWYRQDPGLGLRLIYFSYDVKMKEKGDIPEGYSVSREKKERFSLILESASTNQTSMYLCASRQNRVREQYFGPGTRLTVT.

V usage is TRBV9 and J usage is TRBJ1-4, with a possible D match to TRBD1 (6 bases). The V end was cut by 2 bases, the J end by 8 bases, with 22 bases between. This CDR3 region has 17 residues. The germline V gene encodes CDR1 SGDLS and CDR2 YYNGEE. The CDR3 region is CASSVNPRAGDGEKLFF. In DNA form, the CDR3 reads TGTGCCAGCAGCGTGAACCCACGGGCAGGGGATGGAGAAAAACTGTTTTTT.

V and J are TRBV5-1 and TRBJ2-1, with no clear D. The CDR3 length is 12 residues. The V gene's germline CDR1 is SGHRS and CDR2 YFSETQ. With 2 bases removed from V and 6 bases from J, the gap between germline ends came to 6 bases. The CDR3 region is CASSFWGNEQFF. CDR3 nucleotide sequence: TGCGCCAGCAGCTTTTGGGGCAATGAGCAGTTCTTC. Based on the CDR3 plus reference TRBV5-1 and TRBJ2-1, the full variable domain is KAGVTQTPRYLIKTRGQQVTLSCSPISGHRSVSWYQQTPGQGLQFLFEYFSETQRNKGNFPGRFSGRQFSNSRSEMNVSTLELGDSALYLCASSFWGNEQFFGPGTRLTVL.

The V gene is TRBV19, the J gene TRBJ2-7; the D is unclear. V was trimmed by 1 base and J by 1 base, leaving 8 bases between them. The CDR3 is 14 residues long. Germline V CDR1 and CDR2: LNHDA, SQIVND (reference sequence). The CDR3 is CASSIGTESYEQYF. The CDR3 nucleotides are TGTGCCAGTAGTATAGGGACGGAATCCTACGAGCAGTACTTC.

The chain employs TRBV7-2 and TRBJ2-3; the match to TRBD2 covers 14 bases. The CDR3 is 16 amino acids. The junction had 6 bases not matched to a gene; V was cut back by 5 bases and J by 5 bases. Germline CDR1 reads SGHTA; CDR2 reads FQGNSA. The CDR3, as DNA: TGTGCCAGCAGCCCGGGACTAGCGGGAGTTGTAGATACGCAGTATTTT. It codes for CASSPGLAGVVDTQYF.

This clone was seen once. This rearrangement joins TRBV7-2 to TRBJ2-3; D not resolved. The V gene's germline CDR1 is SGHTA and CDR2 FQGNSA. Trimming left V 3 bases short and J 4 bases short, with 8 bases between. CDR3 size: 13 residues. CDR3 loop: CASSFTTSDTQYF. The DNA for the CDR3 is TGTGCCAGCAGCTTTACGACGTCAGATACGCAGTATTTT.